This T cell receptor beta chain was retrieved from a study of CD8 T cells in Susac syndrome. The TEMRA cells underwent FACS enrichment, while the CD8+ and CD4+ T cells underwent negative isolation. Trimming removed 0 bases from V and 1 base from J, with 11 bases in between. Germline CDR1 LGHNA, CDR2 YNFKEQ. The CDR3 contains 16 residues. An amount of RNA that ranged from roughly 0.5 to 1 ug was reverse transcribed with random hexamers. Each CDR3 protein gets one entry after TCRdb re-called the immunoSEQ multiplex PCR reads with MiXCR. Of about 140,000 distinct CDR3 sequences in the sample, about 93% were seen once.

The TCR originated in a human donor in good health. Sequencing was carried out using CD8+ T cells from PBMCs. The V and J genes are TRBV4-2 and TRBJ2-3; D ambiguous. CDR3 DNA: TGTGCCAGCAGCCAAGAATCGGCGACCCGCACAGATACGCAGTATTTT. Protein product: CASSQESATRTDTQYF.